These 3 T cell receptor beta chains were sequenced from one sample in a study of early T cells in non-severe SARS-CoV-2 infection. TCRdb reprocessed the 5' RACE reads via MiXCR and lists one record per CDR3 protein. The sample has about 59,000 distinct CDR3 sequences, roughly an eighth seen once. Sequences were derived from whole blood, sampled at baseline. The receptors originated from an adult who was a healthcare worker with PCR-confirmed SARS-CoV-2 infection or an uninfected control (not recorded which).

In its sample, this clonotype was seen many times. The chain joins TRBV7-3 to TRBJ2-7, with D perhaps TRBD2 (6 bases). Germline assignment: CDR1 SGHTA and CDR2 FQGTGA. V shed 0 bases and J shed 6 bases, with 15 bases lying between them. The CDR3 covers 15 residues. The CDR3: CASSLTGTTSSEQYF. The DNA of the CDR3 is TGTGCCAGCAGCTTAACGGGGACGACTAGTTCCGAGCAGTACTTC.

The chain is built from TRBV27 and TRBJ2-5; 10 bases are a match to TRBD2. The ends lost 2 bases at V and 4 bases at J; junction bases unmatched: 4. Germline CDR1 MNHEY, CDR2 SMNVEV (reference sequence). The CDR3 totals 15 residues. CDR3 in amino acids: CASSLLAGELETQYF. The CDR3 DNA is TGTGCCAGCAGTTTACTAGCGGGGGAATTAGAGACCCAGTACTTC.

Ten or more counts support this clonotype. CDR3 bases: TGCAGTGCTAGAGATCCGGCGGCAGCCCAGTACTTC. It specifies CSARDPAAAQYF. This chain joins TRBV20-1 and TRBJ2-5; D is ambiguous. Trimming took off 0 bases at V and 9 bases at J, with 11 bases between the two ends. Germline V gives CDR1 DFQATT, CDR2 SNEGSKA (reference sequence). This CDR3 is 12 amino acids long.